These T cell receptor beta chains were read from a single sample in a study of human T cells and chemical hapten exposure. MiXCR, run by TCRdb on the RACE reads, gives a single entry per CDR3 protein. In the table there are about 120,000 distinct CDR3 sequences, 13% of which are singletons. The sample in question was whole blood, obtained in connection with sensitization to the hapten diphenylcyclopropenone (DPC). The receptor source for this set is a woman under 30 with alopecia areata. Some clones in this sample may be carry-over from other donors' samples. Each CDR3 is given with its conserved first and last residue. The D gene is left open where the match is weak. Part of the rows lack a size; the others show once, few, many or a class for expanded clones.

CASSYLGGDSGNTIYF | TGTGCCAGCAGTTATCTCGGCGGAGACTCTGGAAACACCATATATTTT | many | TRBJ1-3 | TRBV6-2/TRBV6-3 | -
CASSQALGQVHQPQHF | TGCGCCAGCAGCCAAGCCCTCGGACAGGTTCATCAGCCCCAGCATTTT | - | TRBJ1-5 | TRBV4-3 | TRBD1
CASSPPGRGSRSYEQYF | TGTGCCAGCAGCCCCCCGGGTCGGGGGAGCAGGTCCTACGAGCAGTACTTC | - | TRBJ2-7 | TRBV11-2 | -
CASSVRTSGGTGELFF | TGTGCCAGCAGCGTTAGGACTAGCGGGGGGACCGGGGAGCTGTTTTTT | few | TRBJ2-2 | TRBV9 | TRBD2
CASSPPLEREDTQYF | TGTGCCAGCAGCCCCCCCCTGGAAAGGGAAGATACGCAGTATTTT | few | TRBJ2-3 | TRBV9 | -
CASSEQGWGTEAFF | TGTGCCAGCAGTGAACAGGGTTGGGGCACTGAAGCTTTCTTT | - | TRBJ1-1 | TRBV6-1 | -
CASSLGARSGANVLTF | TGTGCCAGCAGCTTGGGGGCTCGCTCTGGGGCCAACGTCCTGACTTTC | few | TRBJ2-6 | TRBV5-4 | -
CSARRPAATLKAFF | TGCAGTGCTAGGAGGCCGGCAGCCACGCTGAAAGCTTTCTTT | few | TRBJ1-1 | TRBV20-1 | -
CASREQKQGAHNEKLFF | TGTGCCAGCAGGGAACAGAAACAGGGAGCCCATAATGAAAAACTGTTTTTT | - | TRBJ1-4 | TRBV6-5 | -
CASSNRARGNQPQHF | TGTGCCAGCAGTAACAGGGCTCGGGGCAATCAGCCCCAGCATTTT | - | TRBJ1-5 | TRBV6-5 | -
CASSETGDTQYF | TGTGCCAGCAGTGAAACCGGAGATACGCAGTATTTT | many | TRBJ2-3 | TRBV2 | -
CASSQRTPSGGSYEQYF | TGTGCCAGCAGCCAACGAACCCCAAGCGGGGGTTCCTACGAGCAGTACTTC | - | TRBJ2-7 | TRBV11-2 | TRBD2
CSARDLSSYEQYF | TGCAGTGCTAGGGACCTCAGCTCCTACGAGCAGTACTTC | few | TRBJ2-7 | TRBV20-1 | -
CAWSADWGGYTF | TGTGCCTGGAGCGCTGACTGGGGAGGCTACACCTTC | few | TRBJ1-2 | TRBV30 | -
CASSPTGPKEQYF | TGTGCCAGCAGCCCTACAGGGCCTAAAGAGCAGTACTTC | few | TRBJ2-7 | TRBV12-3/TRBV12-4 | -
CAISDLRDTDAYEQYF | TGTGCCATCAGCGATCTCCGGGACACGGATGCCTACGAGCAGTACTTC | few | TRBJ2-7 | TRBV10-3 | -
CASSRRQGGETQYF | TGTGCCAGCAGCCGAAGACAGGGCGGAGAGACCCAGTACTTC | few | TRBJ2-5 | TRBV12-3/TRBV12-4 | TRBD1
CSVEVTGVSQETQYF | TGCAGCGTTGAAGTTACTGGCGTATCCCAAGAGACCCAGTACTTC | few | TRBJ2-5 | TRBV29-1 | -